The TCR beta chain described here comes from a study of T-cell memory formation after mild COVID-19. Points from the study as a whole: The SARS-CoV-2 specificity of second-wave clones reaching peak at day 37 remained unverified. Several responding clones turned up in pre-infection memory, indicating that cross-reactive memory may have taken part.

From germline, CDR1 is SGHAT and CDR2 FQNNGV. This CDR3 contains 17 residues. The trim removed 1 base at V and 9 bases at J, leaving 12 bases unmatched. MiXCR, applied by TCRdb to the 5' RACE reads, yields one record per CDR3 protein. This table has under 650,000 distinct CDR3 sequences, 18% appearing once. This clonotype was picked up a small number of times. The antigen is undetermined. The sequencing sample was made of PBMCs or a T cell subset sorted from them (not recorded which). The genes are TRBV11-2 and TRBJ2-1, with TRBD2 identical over 10 bases. This sequence originates from an adult woman who had mild COVID-19 (a few samples of this study predate the infection). Cell type and time point are not known. CDR3 sequence: CASSLVSGSGGAGEQFF. The CDR3 nucleotides are TGTGCCAGCAGCTTAGTCTCAGGGAGCGGGGGGGCTGGTGAGCAGTTCTTC.